The 29 T cell receptor beta chains below were found in one sample sequenced in a study of T cells in Graves' hyperthyroidism and ophthalmopathy. The source material, RNA transcripts, was used to amplify TCR beta CDR3 regions. First-round RT-PCR targeting the TCR CDR3 was performed with the HTBI primer set. TCRdb re-called the multiplex PCR reads with MiXCR, one entry per CDR3 protein. The table includes 500,000 to 750,000 distinct CDR3 sequences, 15% to 18% detected once. Source material: blood. Receptors originate from a woman in her twenties or thirties with Graves' hyperthyroidism.

At least ten counts were recorded for this clonotype. The J gene is TRBJ2-2, the V gene TRBV4-3; D is possibly TRBD2 (6 bases). Trimming left V 0 bases short and J 3 bases short, with 14 bases between. This CDR3 has 17 residues. The V gene's germline CDR1 is LGHNA and CDR2 YSLEER. The CDR3 nucleotides read TGCGCCAGCAGCCAAGATGGGCCGGGAGTTCACACCGGGGAGCTGTTTTTT. Its translation: CASSQDGPGVHTGELFF.

This clonotype has at least ten counts. The chain couples TRBV11-2 to TRBJ2-1; the D gene is possibly TRBD1 (5 bases). Trimming shortened V by 5 bases and J by 5 bases, and 13 bases separated the two germline ends. CDR3 length: 14 residues. Germline V gene lookup returns CDR1 SGHAT and CDR2 FQNNGV. The CDR3 region has the DNA TGTGCCAGCAGCGCGCAGGGTTTGCACAATGAGCAGTTCTTC. Protein product: CASSAQGLHNEQFF.

This clonotype was picked up many times. This rearrangement joins TRBV30 to TRBJ2-3, with TRBD2 matching over 14 bases. The V segment lost 5 bases and the J segment 8 bases; nucleotides outside the gene matches: 6. Germline V gene sequence: CDR1 GTSNPN, CDR2 SVGIG (reference sequence). The CDR3 totals 14 residues. DNA of the CDR3: TGTGCCTGGTGGACTAGCGGGAGGCGGGGTACGCAGTATTTT. As protein: CAWWTSGRRGTQYF. Using reference TRBV30 and TRBJ2-3 for the parts outside the CDR3, the full variable domain is SQTIHQWPATLVQPVGSPLSLECTVEGTSNPNLYWYRQAAGRGLQLLFYSVGIGQISSEVPQNLSASRPQDRQFILSSKKLLLSDSGFYLCAWWTSGRRGTQYFGPGTRLTVL.

This clonotype was counted at least ten times. The rearrangement links TRBV20-1 to TRBJ2-7; TRBD2 is a possible D gene (5 bases). Germline V gives CDR1 DFQATT, CDR2 SNEGSKA (reference sequence). CDR3 length equals 14 residues. Deletions cut 6 bases from V and 0 bases from J, with 15 bases between. The CDR3 region is CSAISAQSSYEQYF. The CDR3 DNA is TGCAGTGCCATTAGCGCCCAGAGCTCCTACGAGCAGTACTTC.

This clonotype was observed at least ten times. The chain links TRBV12-3 or TRBV12-4 to TRBJ1-2, with D uncertain. CDR3 length equals 13 residues. With 2 bases removed from V and 4 bases from J, the gap between germline ends came to 8 bases. DNA of the CDR3: TGTGCCAGCAGTTTACAGCAGCCCTATGGCTACACCTTC. Its protein is CASSLQQPYGYTF.

This clonotype came up many times. The chain joins TRBV10-1 to TRBJ2-5; 10 bases line up with TRBD1. Germline lookup yields CDR1 WNHNN and CDR2 SYGVQD (reference sequence). V was clipped by 6 bases and J by 4 bases; unmatched bases: 5. The length of the CDR3 is 14 residues. The CDR3 nucleotides are TGCGCCAGCAGCACGGGACAGGGGATAGAGACCCAGTACTTC. Protein sequence: CASSTGQGIETQYF.

About this clonotype: A much bigger clone sits one base away, suggesting this may be a read error. The genes are TRBV7-9 and TRBJ2-1; 7 bases map to TRBD1. Per germline, CDR1 SEHNR and CDR2 FQNEAQ (reference sequence). The CDR3 runs 15 residues. The V and J ends lost 4 bases and 6 bases, in that order; junction bases with no gene match: 9. The CDR3 nucleotides are TGTGCCAGCAGCTCAGGACAGGTTTTAGGCAATGAGCAGTTCTTC. Residues: CASSSGQVLGNEQFF.

This clonotype was counted a few times. A much larger clonotype is one base distant, so this may be a read error. The V call is TRBV7-2, the J call TRBJ1-1; D uncertain. Trimming took 5 bases from V and 3 from J, leaving 13 bases between them. Germline assignment: CDR1 SGHTA and CDR2 FQGNSA. This CDR3 is built from 14 residues. The CDR3 coding sequence is TGTGCCAGCAGCCTATCAGCCATGGACACTGAAGCTTTCTTT. Translation gives CASSLSAMDTEAFF. Full variable domain (missing parts from reference TRBV7-2 and TRBJ1-1): GAGVSQSPSNKVTEKGKDVELRCDPISGHTALYWYRQSLGQGLEFLIYFQGNSAPDKSGLPSDRFSAERTGGSVSTLTIQRTQQEDSAVYLCASSLSAMDTEAFFGQGTRLTVV.

This clonotype was observed at least ten times. The genes are TRBV20-1 and TRBJ2-7; 8 positions agree with TRBD2. The CDR3 is 14 residues long. Looked up from germline, CDR1 is DFQATT and CDR2 is SNEGSKA (reference sequence). Trimming removed 1 base from V and 2 bases from J; junction bases left unmatched: 4. The CDR3 spells CSARGTSSTYEQYF. The DNA for the CDR3 is TGCAGTGCTAGAGGGACTAGCTCGACCTACGAGCAGTACTTC.

The chain has TRBV20-1 and TRBJ2-1; TRBD2 might be the D (6 bases). Looked up from germline, CDR1 is DFQATT and CDR2 is SNEGSKA (reference sequence). Trimming pared 7 bases from V and 8 bases from J, leaving 9 bases between. CDR3 length: 10 residues. CDR3 coding DNA: TGCAGTGACGAGCGGGATGAGCAGTTCTTC. It translates to CSDERDEQFF.

The chain couples TRBV6-9 to TRBJ1-2; 7 nucleotides line up with TRBD1. The length of the CDR3 is 17 residues. CDR1 is MNHGY, CDR2 SVAAGI, per germline. The V segment lost 4 bases and the J segment 0 bases; nucleotides outside the gene matches: 11. Here the CDR3 reads CASSSSMDRLANYGYTF. CDR3 nucleotide sequence: TGTGCCAGCAGTTCGTCCATGGACAGGTTGGCTAACTATGGCTACACCTTC.

V and J are TRBV7-9 and TRBJ2-7; 7 bases line up with TRBD1. Germline V gene sequence: CDR1 SEHNR, CDR2 FQNEAQ (reference sequence). The J segment lost 5 bases and the V segment lost 5 bases, leaving 9 bases of the junction unmatched. The CDR3 length is 14 residues. The CDR3 protein is CASSLGQHRDEQYF. The CDR3 bases are TGTGCCAGCAGCCTGGGACAGCATCGCGACGAGCAGTACTTC.

J is TRBJ1-2 and V is TRBV27; 10 bases agree with TRBD1. CDR3 length: 14 residues. Trimming took 5 bases from V and 4 from J; bases not matched to a gene: 4. The germline gives CDR1 MNHEY, CDR2 SMNVEV (reference sequence). This CDR3 is CASSRTGGGYGYTF. DNA for the CDR3: TGTGCCAGCAGTCGGACAGGGGGTGGCTATGGCTACACCTTC.

This clonotype was counted ten times or more. This rearrangement joins TRBV7-3 to TRBJ2-1; either TRBD1 or TRBD2 may supply D (5 bases each). V was clipped by 2 bases and J by 7 bases, with 18 bases between them. Germline-derived CDR1 and CDR2 are SGHTA and FQGTGA. The CDR3 extends over 16 amino acids. In DNA form, the CDR3 reads TGTGCCAGCAGCTTAGGGCAGGGAGAGGCCTGGAATGAGCAGTTCTTC. Amino acid sequence: CASSLGQGEAWNEQFF. Combining the CDR3 with reference TRBV7-3 and TRBJ2-1 gives the whole variable domain GAGVSQTPSNKVTEKGKYVELRCDPISGHTALYWYRQSLGQGPEFLIYFQGTGAADDSGLPNDRFFAVRPEGSVSTLKIQRTERGDSAVYLCASSLGQGEAWNEQFFGPGTRLTVL.

This clonotype was seen at least ten times. The chain joins TRBV6-1 to TRBJ2-5, with TRBD1 as a possible D gene (6 bases). V lost 6 bases and J lost 5, with 13 bases in between. Germline assignment: CDR1 MNHNS and CDR2 SASEGT. This CDR3 region has 13 residues. CDR3 in amino acids: CASRDSGRETQYF. CDR3 coding DNA: TGTGCCAGCAGGGACAGCGGAAGGGAGACCCAGTACTTC.

The chain recombines TRBV9 with TRBJ2-1; 11 bases are a match to TRBD2. The germline gives CDR1 SGDLS, CDR2 YYNGEE. With V trimmed by 0 bases and J by 5 bases, 7 bases remained unmatched. CDR3 size: 17 residues. CDR3 sequence: CASSVELGTSGDNEQFF. Here the CDR3 DNA reads TGTGCCAGCAGCGTAGAGTTGGGGACTAGCGGCGACAATGAGCAGTTCTTC.

In the case of this clonotype: Since the CDR3 does not end with the conserved phenylalanine or tryptophan, this likely comes from a read error. V gene TRBV27 combines with J gene TRBJ1-6; a possible D gene is TRBD1 (6 bases). Germline V CDR1 and CDR2: MNHEY, SMNVEV (reference sequence). This CDR3 is 15 amino acids long. Deletions cut 3 bases from V and 5 bases from J, with 11 bases between. As DNA, the CDR3 is TGTGCCAGCAGTTTTTGGGGGGCTGATAATTCACCCCTCCACCTT. Protein product: CASSFWGADNSPLHL.

This clonotype was seen at least ten times. The chain recombines TRBV10-3 with TRBJ2-1, with TRBD2 matching over 11 bases. Trimming took 5 bases from V and 3 from J; bases not matched to a gene: 3. Germline V gene lookup returns CDR1 ENHRY and CDR2 SYGVKD. CDR3 length equals 15 residues. CDR3 amino acids: CAISYGTSGYNEQFF. The CDR3 region has the DNA TGTGCCATCAGTTACGGGACTAGCGGCTACAATGAGCAGTTCTTC.

The J gene is TRBJ2-1, the V gene TRBV5-1; 12 positions match TRBD2. In germline, CDR1 is SGHRS, CDR2 YFSETQ. The CDR3 is 17 residues long. Trimming at V came to 6 bases and at J to 4 bases, leaving 11 bases not matched to a gene. The CDR3 loop is CASTLSGTSGQYNEQFF. DNA of the CDR3: TGCGCCAGCACCTTATCCGGGACTAGCGGGCAGTACAATGAGCAGTTCTTC.

This clonotype was counted only a few times. This sequence joins TRBV29-1 and TRBJ2-7; a possible D gene is TRBD2 (6 bases). This CDR3 comprises 16 residues. V was shortened by 2 bases and J by 6 bases, with 23 bases between the two germline ends. Germline values: CDR1 SQVTM, CDR2 ANQGSEA. The CDR3 region has the DNA TGCAGCGTTGAACTGAGCGGGCGCCCATTCGGGGTCGAGCAGTACTTC. It is translated as CSVELSGRPFGVEQYF.

V is TRBV6-1 and J is TRBJ2-2; D is uncertain. Looked up from germline, CDR1 is MNHNS and CDR2 is SASEGT. The CDR3 runs to 13 residues. V was trimmed by 5 bases and J by 6 bases, leaving 10 bases between them. The CDR3 DNA reads as TGTGCCAGCAGTAGAGCTAGAGCCGGGGAGCTGTTTTTT. This codes for CASSRARAGELFF.

Only a few counts were recorded for this clonotype. The chain's CDR3 is CASSPPSEEPYEQYF. DNA of the CDR3: TGTGCCAGCTCACCACCTAGCGAGGAACCCTACGAGCAGTACTTC. V and J are TRBV18 and TRBJ2-7; D possibly corresponds to TRBD2 (5 bases). The CDR3 totals 15 residues. CDR1 and CDR2 from the germline V gene are KGHSH and LQKENI. The V and J ends lost 0 bases and 2 bases respectively, with 11 bases between them.

This clonotype was seen repeatedly, ten times or more. The rearrangement joins TRBV10-3 to TRBJ1-1, with D perhaps TRBD1 (5 bases). Trimming removed 3 bases from V and 4 bases from J, with 12 bases in between. Germline CDR1 ENHRY, CDR2 SYGVKD. The CDR3 totals 14 residues. The CDR3, as DNA: TGTGCCATCAGTGAAAAGGGGCTAGGCACTGAAGCTTTCTTT. Its protein product is CAISEKGLGTEAFF.

This clonotype was picked up a small number of times. The V call is TRBV15, the J call TRBJ2-7; TRBD2 aligns across 9 bases. In germline, CDR1 is LNHNV, CDR2 YYDKDF (reference sequence). The CDR3 sequence is 15 residues long. J lost 3 bases, V lost 0 bases, and 3 bases had no gene match. The CDR3 DNA sequence: TGTGCCACCAGCAGAGATAGCGGGAGTTACTACGAGCAGTACTTC. Residues: CATSRDSGSYYEQYF.

This clonotype was recorded many times. The chain recombines TRBV7-2 with TRBJ2-6, with D hard to call. Trimming took 0 bases from V and 2 from J, leaving 8 bases between them. This CDR3 has 16 amino acids. Germline-derived CDR1 and CDR2 are SGHTA and FQGNSA. Here the CDR3 DNA reads TGTGCCAGCAGCTTAGCGTCGGGCCCTGGGGCCAACGTCCTGACTTTC. This gives the protein CASSLASGPGANVLTF.

This clonotype was counted only a few times. This chain joins TRBV11-3 and TRBJ2-2; 11 bases are shared with TRBD1. CDR1 is SGHNT and CDR2 is YENEEA in the germline V gene. Trimming took 10 bases from V and 4 from J; bases not matched to a gene: 8. The CDR3 is 15 amino acids. This CDR3 reads CATQPGTGGTGELFF. The CDR3 DNA sequence: TGTGCCACCCAACCCGGGACAGGGGGCACCGGGGAGCTGTTTTTT.

This clonotype was seen repeatedly, ten times or more. The CDR3 here is CASSSYADRGQSGYTF. The DNA for the CDR3 is TGTGCCAGCAGCTCCTACGCGGACAGGGGGCAATCTGGCTACACCTTC. J is TRBJ1-2 and V is TRBV11-2; the match to TRBD1 covers 11 bases. The CDR3 runs 16 residues. The V gene's germline CDR1 is SGHAT and CDR2 FQNNGV. V dropped 4 bases and J dropped 7; count of bases not matched to a gene: 11.

This clonotype has a handful of counts. The gene calls are TRBV19 and TRBJ1-1, with a possible D match to TRBD1 (6 bases). Germline V gene data show CDR1 as LNHDA and CDR2 as SQIVND (reference sequence). The V and J ends lost 4 bases and 5 bases respectively, with 11 bases between them. The CDR3 length is 13 residues. The CDR3 DNA follows: TGTGCCAGTAGTACAACAGGGTGGACTGAAGCTTTCTTT. This encodes CASSTTGWTEAFF. Variable domain in full (rest from reference TRBV19 and TRBJ1-1): DGGITQSPKYLFRKEGQNVTLSCEQNLNHDAMYWYRQDPGQGLRLIYYSQIVNDFQKGDIAEGYSVSREKKESFPLTVTSAQKNPTAFYLCASSTTGWTEAFFGQGTRLTVV.

This sequence joins TRBV27 and TRBJ1-6; no firm D call. The CDR3 consists of 12 residues. Germline CDR1 and CDR2: MNHEY and SMNVEV (reference sequence). The V end was cut by 7 bases, the J end by 7 bases, with 8 bases between. CDR3 sequence (DNA): TGTGCCAGCATGGATCGAAATTCACCCCTCCACTTT. This sequence encodes CASMDRNSPLHF.